The 18 T cell receptor beta chains below were found in one sample sequenced in a study of cytomegalovirus exposure and HLA in healthy donors. Here immunoSEQ multiplex PCR was the method, and the copy in TCRdb shows in-frame clones only, minus some. There are some 69,000 clones in the sample; 95% to 96% occur only once, and roughly 5% lies in the top ten. Material for sequencing was PBMCs. These receptors were obtained from a young woman in good health and CMV-seropositive.

V usage is TRBV2 and J usage is TRBJ2-3; TRBD2 is a possible D gene (6 bases). The ends were cut back, 11 bases at V and 5 bases at J, with 17 bases in the middle. Germline CDR1 and CDR2: SNHLY and FYNNEI. This CDR3 contains 13 residues. The chain's CDR3 is CASTTLGGDTQYF. In DNA form, the CDR3 reads TGTGCCTCAACGACTCTGGGGGGAGATACGCAGTATTTT.

The CDR3 sequence: CASSVEGLAGAGELFF. The CDR3 DNA follows: TGTGCCAGCAGCGTAGAAGGTCTAGCGGGAGCCGGGGAGCTGTTTTTT. The chain links TRBV9 to TRBJ2-2, with TRBD2 matching 10 bases. Germline loops: CDR1 SGDLS, CDR2 YYNGEE. The J segment lost 6 bases and the V segment lost 0 bases, leaving 5 bases of the junction unmatched. The CDR3 extends over 16 amino acids.

CDR3 residues: CASSFGQQETQYF. CDR3 DNA sequence: TGTGCCAGCAGCTTCGGACAGCAAGAGACCCAGTACTTC. The V and J genes are TRBV5-6 and TRBJ2-5, with D possibly TRBD1 on 6 matching bases. V was trimmed by 2 bases and J by 2 bases, leaving 7 bases between them. The CDR3 contains 13 residues. The germline V gene encodes CDR1 SGHDT and CDR2 YYEEEE.

This clone was detected once. The V call is TRBV4-3, the J call TRBJ2-3, with 7 bases aligning to TRBD2. Germline CDR1 reads LGHNA; CDR2 reads YSLEER. V was pared by 1 base and J by 3 bases, with 7 bases of the junction left unmatched. The CDR3 is 16 amino acids. DNA of the CDR3: TGCGCCAGCAGCCAAGGATCTTTCGGGAGGACAGATACGCAGTATTTT. Encoded protein: CASSQGSFGRTDTQYF.

This chain joins TRBV5-4 and TRBJ2-7, with D possibly TRBD1 on 5 matching bases. This CDR3 comprises 13 residues. Trimming stripped 3 bases from V and 3 bases from J, with 10 bases between. Germline CDR1 and CDR2: SGHNT and YYREEE (reference sequence). This CDR3 reads CASSSTGLYEQYF. Here the CDR3 DNA reads TGTGCCAGCAGCTCTACAGGTCTCTACGAGCAGTACTTC. The variable domain in full, with the rest retrieved from reference TRBV5-4 and TRBJ2-7, is ETGVTQSPTHLIKTRGQQVTLRCSSQSGHNTVSWYQQALGQGPQFIFQYYREEENGRGNFPPRFSGLQFPNYSSELNVNALELDDSALYLCASSSTGLYEQYFGPGTRLTVT.

The chain carries TRBV9 and TRBJ2-7; 7 bases are shared with TRBD1. CDR1 is SGDLS, CDR2 YYNGEE, per germline. The length of the CDR3 is 14 residues. J was trimmed by 4 bases and V by 0 bases; bases with no gene match: 4. Written as DNA, the CDR3 is TGTGCCAGCAGCGTAGAAGGGGGCCGGTACGAGCAGTACTTC. The encoded protein is CASSVEGGRYEQYF.

V usage is TRBV13 and J usage is TRBJ2-6, with D maybe TRBD1 (6 bases). The ends were cut back, 1 base at V and 4 bases at J, with 14 bases in the middle. The V gene's germline CDR1 is PRHDT and CDR2 FYEKMQ (reference sequence). The CDR3 is 17 amino acids. This chain's CDR3 is CASSLAHRASGANVLTF. In nucleotides, the CDR3 is TGTGCCAGCAGCTTAGCCCACAGGGCCTCAGGGGCCAACGTCCTGACTTTC.

This chain joins TRBV19 and TRBJ2-2, with TRBD2 matching over 14 bases. J gave up 0 bases and V 5 bases, and 5 bases lay outside the gene matches. Germline V gene lookup returns CDR1 LNHDA and CDR2 SQIVND (reference sequence). The CDR3 loop spans 18 amino acids. CDR3 in amino acids: CASSLGTSGSANTGELFF. The CDR3 coding sequence is TGTGCCAGTAGTTTAGGGACTAGCGGGAGTGCGAACACCGGGGAGCTGTTTTTT.

This chain links TRBV10-3 with TRBJ1-6; no reliable D call. This CDR3 is 13 amino acids long. V lost 3 bases, J lost 8 bases, and 8 bases lay in between. Looked up from germline, CDR1 is ENHRY and CDR2 is SYGVKD. CDR3 in amino acids: CAISDLSDSPLHF. The DNA for the CDR3 is TGTGCCATCAGTGATCTCTCAGATTCACCCCTCCACTTT.

J is TRBJ2-5 and V is TRBV11-3; 13 positions agree with TRBD2. Per germline, CDR1 SGHNT and CDR2 YENEEA. The J segment lost 5 bases and the V segment lost 5 bases, leaving 5 bases of the junction unmatched. The CDR3 is 15 amino acids. The CDR3 is CASSIRTSGSETQYF. The CDR3 DNA is TGTGCCAGCAGCATACGGACTAGCGGGAGCGAGACCCAGTACTTC.

CDR3 loop: CASSALTGNYEQYF. The CDR3 DNA sequence: TGTGCCAGTAGTGCACTGACGGGTAACTACGAGCAGTACTTC. V usage is TRBV19 and J usage is TRBJ2-7; no firm D call. The CDR3 totals 14 residues. The germline gives CDR1 LNHDA, CDR2 SQIVND (reference sequence). V was trimmed by 5 bases and J by 3 bases, leaving 14 bases between them.

This chain joins TRBV27 and TRBJ1-1; possibly TRBD1 for D (5 bases). Per the germline V gene, CDR1 is MNHEY and CDR2 is SMNVEV (reference sequence). Trimming pared 1 base from V and 0 bases from J, leaving 15 bases between. This CDR3 spans 17 amino acids. The CDR3 protein is CASSLWGRSLLNTEAFF. CDR3 bases: TGTGCCAGCAGTTTATGGGGCAGGTCATTGCTGAACACTGAAGCTTTCTTT.

This rearrangement joins TRBV19 to TRBJ2-1; 9 bases fit TRBD2. J was trimmed by 0 bases and V by 5 bases; bases with no gene match: 8. Germline assignment: CDR1 LNHDA and CDR2 SQIVND (reference sequence). The CDR3 sequence is 17 residues long. For the CDR3, the DNA is TGTGCCAGTAGTTCCTGGACTAGCGCTAGCTCCTACAATGAGCAGTTCTTC. This sequence encodes CASSSWTSASSYNEQFF.

The V call is TRBV5-1, the J call TRBJ2-1, with D perhaps TRBD1 (7 bases). The germline CDR1 and CDR2 sequences are SGHRS and YFSETQ. The CDR3 runs 13 residues. The germline V and J ends were trimmed by 7 bases and 7 bases, with 15 bases remaining between them. The CDR3 region has the DNA TGCGCCAGCGGCCCGCGGGACAGAAATGAGCAGTTCTTC. It codes for CASGPRDRNEQFF.

This clone has a handful of counts. The chain joins TRBV28 to TRBJ1-5, with 9 bases fitting TRBD1. The germline gives CDR1 MDHEN, CDR2 SYDVKM. Trimming took 7 bases from V and 4 from J; bases not matched to a gene: 5. The CDR3 has 14 amino acids. The CDR3 sequence is CASTGQGRNQPQHF. For the CDR3, the DNA is TGTGCCAGCACAGGACAGGGGAGGAATCAGCCCCAGCATTTT.

In this sample, this clone turned up once. V is TRBV4-1 and J is TRBJ2-3; the match to TRBD2 covers 9 bases. Germline values: CDR1 MGHRA, CDR2 YSYEKL. CDR3 length: 16 amino acids. V lost 1 base and J lost 6; bases outside the gene matches: 8. As DNA, the CDR3 is TGCGCCAGCAGCCAAGTTTTAGCGGGAGCCCGCGATACGCAGTATTTT. This translates into CASSQVLAGARDTQYF.

The J gene is TRBJ2-5, the V gene TRBV6-5; TRBD1 might be the D (5 bases). The germline V gene encodes CDR1 MNHEY and CDR2 SVGAGI. Trimming left V 6 bases short and J 2 bases short, with 13 bases between. There are 14 residues in the CDR3. The chain's CDR3 is CASRFRQFQETQYF. For the CDR3, the DNA is TGTGCCAGCAGGTTTCGACAGTTTCAAGAGACCCAGTACTTC.

The gene calls are TRBV10-3 and TRBJ2-6; 8 bases fit TRBD1. CDR3 length: 19 amino acids. CDR1 ENHRY and CDR2 SYGVKD come from the germline V gene. V lost 4 bases, J lost 0 bases, and 11 bases stayed unmatched. The CDR3 region has the DNA TGTGCCATCAGTGGACAGACAGGGGTCCAACGCTCTGGGGCCAACGTCCTGACTTTC. This codes for CAISGQTGVQRSGANVLTF.